Included here is one T cell receptor (beta chain) sequence, with context. This sample was included in a study of blood T cell repertoires in COVID-19. V was clipped by 2 bases and J by 8 bases, with 13 bases between them. Germline CDR1 MNHEY, CDR2 SVGAGI. The CDR3 runs 14 residues. The protocol was immunoSEQ multiplex PCR, while the TCRdb copy is restricted to in-frame clones and leaves out a portion. The table records about 110,000 clones, roughly 70% of them present only once. The genes are TRBV6-5 and TRBJ2-1; tentatively, D is TRBD1 (6 bases). This clonotype was sampled from a middle-aged woman with acute or convalescent COVID-19. Sequenced: peripheral blood. The CDR3: CASSYLGAADEQFF. DNA of the CDR3: TGTGCCAGCAGTTACCTGGGGGCAGCAGATGAGCAGTTCTTC.